This T cell receptor beta chain was profiled in a study of cytomegalovirus exposure and HLA in healthy donors. Germline V gives CDR1 DFQATT, CDR2 SNEGSKA (reference sequence). V lost 6 bases and J 8 bases, leaving 13 bases between the germline ends. This CDR3 is 11 amino acids long. Use of 60 Vbeta and 13 Jbeta primers characterized the PCR. Sequencing was performed with immunoSEQ multiplex PCR; in TCRdb, only in-frame clones are kept and a portion is missing. The data contain around 210,000 clones, roughly 78% of them singletons. This chain links TRBV20-1 with TRBJ1-1; no clear D gene. The sample comprised PBMCs. The TCR originated in a boy aged 10-17 years in good health and CMV-seronegative. The CDR3 DNA sequence: TGCAGTGCCCGAAAGGTGCGGGAAGCTTTCTTT. It codes for CSARKVREAFF.